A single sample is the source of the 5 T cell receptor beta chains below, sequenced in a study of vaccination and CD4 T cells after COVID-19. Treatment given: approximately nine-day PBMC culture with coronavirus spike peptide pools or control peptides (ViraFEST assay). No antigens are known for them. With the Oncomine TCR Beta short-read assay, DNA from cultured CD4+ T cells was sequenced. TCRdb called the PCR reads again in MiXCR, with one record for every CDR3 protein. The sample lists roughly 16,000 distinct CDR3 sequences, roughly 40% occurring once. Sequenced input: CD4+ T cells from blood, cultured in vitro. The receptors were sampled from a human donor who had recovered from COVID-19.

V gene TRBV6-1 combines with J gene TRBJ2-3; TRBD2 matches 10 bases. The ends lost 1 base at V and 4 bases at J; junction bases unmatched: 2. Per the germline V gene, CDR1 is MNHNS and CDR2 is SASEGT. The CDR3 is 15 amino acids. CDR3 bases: TGTGCCAGCAGTGAAGAAGCGGGAGGGCCAGATACGCAGTATTTT. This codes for CASSEEAGGPDTQYF.

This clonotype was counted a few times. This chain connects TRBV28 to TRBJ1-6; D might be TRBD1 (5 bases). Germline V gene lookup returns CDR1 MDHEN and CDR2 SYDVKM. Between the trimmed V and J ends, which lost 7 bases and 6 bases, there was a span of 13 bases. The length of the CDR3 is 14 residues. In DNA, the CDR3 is TGTGCCAGCATGCATGGGGGTGGTAATTCACCCCTCCACTTT. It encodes CASMHGGGNSPLHF.

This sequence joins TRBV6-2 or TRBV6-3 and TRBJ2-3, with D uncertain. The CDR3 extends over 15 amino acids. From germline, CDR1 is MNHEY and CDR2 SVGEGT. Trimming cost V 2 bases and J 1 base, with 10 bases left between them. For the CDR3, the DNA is TGTGCCAGCAGTTACAGTTTTGTGCGCACAGATACGCAGTATTTT. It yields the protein CASSYSFVRTDTQYF.

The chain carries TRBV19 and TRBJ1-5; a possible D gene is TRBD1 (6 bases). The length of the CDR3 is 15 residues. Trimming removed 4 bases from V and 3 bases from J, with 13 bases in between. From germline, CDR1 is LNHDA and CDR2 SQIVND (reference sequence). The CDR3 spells CASSKGQSYNQPQHF. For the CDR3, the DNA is TGTGCCAGTAGTAAGGGACAAAGTTACAATCAGCCCCAGCATTTT.

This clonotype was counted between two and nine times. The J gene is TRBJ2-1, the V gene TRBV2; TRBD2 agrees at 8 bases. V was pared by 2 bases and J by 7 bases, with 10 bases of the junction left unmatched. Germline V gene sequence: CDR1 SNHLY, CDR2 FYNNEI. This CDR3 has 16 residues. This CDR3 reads CASSELPGRARNEQFF. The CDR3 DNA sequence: TGTGCCAGCAGTGAATTGCCCGGGAGGGCCAGGAATGAGCAGTTCTTC.